This TCR beta chain was identified during a study of identical twins. Overall study findings and caveats: Rather than following the same donors, the conclusions depended on cross-sectional statistical analysis. There were fewer insertions in abundant cord blood beta clonotypes, but memory repertoires showed no such pattern.

It was template switching that added a universal primer site, and there were unique molecular identifiers on the cDNA. TCRdb independently ran MiXCR on the 5' RACE reads; one entry per CDR3 protein. The table lists hundreds of thousands of distinct CDR3 sequences, 7.5% of them singletons. Note on this clonotype: Its antigen is still unknown.

This CDR3 comprises 16 residues. CDR1 is LGHNA, CDR2 YSLEER, per germline. V trimming: 0 bases; J trimming: 5 bases; junction bases outside the gene matches: 8. These data are also associated with another study on yellow fever vaccine responses in identical twins. Per that paper: Twins reportedly mounted vaccine T cell responses that seemed partly convergent, partly personalized.

The V call is TRBV4-3, the J call TRBJ2-7; the match to TRBD2 covers 9 bases. This TCR derives from a woman between 18 and 30 years old in good health. The sequenced material came from memory (CD45RO+) T cells sorted from blood. The chain's CDR3 is CASSQDLSGRRNEQYF. CDR3 sequence (DNA): TGCGCCAGCAGCCAAGATTTGAGCGGGAGGAGGAACGAGCAGTACTTC.